One sample yielded the 6 T cell receptor beta chains listed below, sequenced in a study of T cell clonotyping in hematopoietic cell transplantation. This table comes from immunoSEQ multiplex PCR, and its TCRdb copy is limited to in-frame clones, with some not included. The repertoire includes approximately 20,000 clones, more than 60% of them detected once, and around 15% sits in the top ten. The specimen was peripheral blood mononuclear cells. The source is a man in his fifties or sixties in good health. Some clones in this sample may be carry-over from other donors' samples.

The rearrangement joins TRBV5-6 to TRBJ2-7, with D tentatively TRBD1 or TRBD2 (5 bases each). V lost 4 bases and J 2 bases, leaving 13 bases between the germline ends. CDR1 SGHDT and CDR2 YYEEEE come from the germline V gene. The CDR3 covers 14 residues. The CDR3 region is CASSRVGAAYEQYF. CDR3 nucleotides: TGTGCCAGCAGCCGGGTCGGGGCAGCCTACGAGCAGTACTTC.

The chain has TRBV19 and TRBJ1-5; the D gene is possibly TRBD1 (6 bases). Between the trimmed V and J ends, which lost 0 bases and 0 bases, there was a span of 6 bases. Looked up from germline, CDR1 is LNHDA and CDR2 is SQIVND (reference sequence). The CDR3 runs to 15 residues. In DNA, the CDR3 is TGTGCCAGTAGTATAGACAGGGGTAGCAATCAGCCCCAGCATTTT. It is translated as CASSIDRGSNQPQHF.

The chain combines TRBV5-1 with TRBJ2-7; the match to TRBD2 covers 15 bases. Germline-derived CDR1 and CDR2 are SGHRS and YFSETQ. Trimming removed 4 bases from V and 6 bases from J; junction bases left unmatched: 17. The CDR3 is 19 amino acids. The CDR3 DNA reads as TGCGCCAGCAGCCCAGGGACTAGCGGGGGGACCGCCGCGCGGCGCGAGCAGTACTTC. Its translation: CASSPGTSGGTAARREQYF.

The chain couples TRBV30 to TRBJ1-5; no clear D gene. The germline V and J ends were trimmed by 2 bases and 0 bases, with 5 bases remaining between them. Germline V gene sequence: CDR1 GTSNPN, CDR2 SVGIG (reference sequence). The CDR3 is 13 residues long. The CDR3 region is CAWSSNSNQPQHF. In DNA, the CDR3 is TGTGCCTGGAGTAGTAATAGCAATCAGCCCCAGCATTTT.

V and J are TRBV28 and TRBJ1-2, with a weak D call TRBD1 (5 bases). The CDR3 runs to 11 residues. Germline CDR1 reads MDHEN; CDR2 reads SYDVKM. V was shortened by 10 bases and J by 7 bases, with 13 bases between the two germline ends. For the CDR3, the DNA is TGTGCCACTTACAGAGGGGCTGGCTACACCTTC. This codes for CATYRGAGYTF.

This chain uses TRBV30 with TRBJ2-2; a weak D match, TRBD1 (6 bases). Germline V gene data show CDR1 as GTSNPN and CDR2 as SVGIG (reference sequence). V was cut by 3 bases and J by 6 bases, with 14 bases left in between. The CDR3 totals 14 residues. CDR3 amino acids: CAWSPTGISGELFF. CDR3 DNA sequence: TGTGCCTGGAGCCCTACAGGGATTTCCGGGGAGCTGTTTTTT.